This T cell receptor (beta chain) is drawn from a study of shared clonotypes between healthy human individuals (dated by TCRdb to 2019 to 2021). Notes on the research overall: Three men and a couple of women, aged 18 to 49 years, made up the cohort. For each donor, CD4 naive and CD4 memory were each given three plates, CD8 naive was given two plates, and CD8 memory was given one plate. To estimate repertoire size and how much clonotype sharing occurs between individuals, the study deeply sequenced the blood TCR repertoires of several healthy adults. To increase sequencing depth and limit assay-specific biases, different laboratories used diverse techniques to prepare libraries and sequence TCR repertoires. Leukapheresis yielded between about 0.85 and 10 billion PBMCs per donor.

Using the deep immunoSEQ assay, multiplex PCR amplified TCR CDR3 regions from genomic DNA. For each cell subset, the extracted genomic DNA was distributed evenly across all wells of several immunoSEQ 96-well plates, and each plate served as one replicate. For sorted subsets, about 200 ng genomic DNA, equal to 30,000 or so T cell genomes, was loaded into each replicate PCR. Purified libraries were quantified with a Qubit 3.0 fluorometer, sized on a Bioanalyzer 2100, and re-quantified with the KAPA Library Quantification kit. Every immunoSEQ 96-well plate was sequenced on a dedicated single-read 150-cycle Illumina NextSeq 550 flow cell. Processing in the source paper ran as follows. Because the immunoSEQ output held only junctional sequences and lacked quality scores, the filtering could not match the filtering applied to full-length reads. Sequences were annotated with PyIR, a Python wrapper for IgBLAST v1.9, and V/J genes and CDR3 were assigned using IMGT germline references. Reads with weak V/J assignments (E-value above 1e-6), missing CDR3, stop codons, out-of-frame junctions, or ambiguous translated residues were removed. V3J clonotypes were defined by identical inferred V gene, J gene, and CDR3 amino acid sequence. Percentage overlap between repertoires was calculated by dividing the number of shared unique clonotypes by the size of the smaller repertoire. Three approaches were used to assess repertoire richness: RTK rarefaction, the Chao1 estimator, and Recon v2.1 estimates of unobserved clonotypes. Generation probabilities for all TCRbeta clonotypes obtained by the gDNA method from a handful of donors were computed using OLGA. TCRdb holds this immuneACCESS table with in-frame rearrangements only. Some clones are missing; in checked studies, unresolved V genes explain under half, and the rest has no known cause. That table gives V, J and clone size, and the DNA gave D and trimming. The sample table lists under 850,000 clones, 92% of them with a count of one. The biggest ten clones account for less than 25% of the sample.

Regarding this clone: No cognate antigen has been identified for it. Base-call qualities are not available, and no considerably larger clone is one nucleotide away.

CD8 naive samples consisted of CD45RO-negative cells that were positively selected for CCR7, yielding a CD45RA+CCR7+ population without TemRA cells. The donors were healthy, HIV-negative adults with no recently reported acute infections or vaccinations. Only Caucasian adults living in Nashville, Tennessee, USA were represented among the donors. After blood collection by leukapheresis, PBMCs were isolated using Ficoll-Histopaque density gradient centrifugation and then cryopreserved in the vapor phase of liquid nitrogen. Analytical flow cytometry was used to check the purity and quantity of every magnetically sorted T cell population. Genomic DNA was isolated from every sorted fraction and measured by UV absorbance on a Nanodrop 2000c. The CDR3, cysteine through phenylalanine, is 16 amino acids long. The DNA shown is the 48-base CDR3, in frame from base 1. The germline V gene specifies SGHNT as CDR1 and YENEEA as CDR2. V is clipped by 4 bases and J by 2 bases, and the sequence between their germline boundaries is 16 bases long.

Findings and caveats that apply to the study as a whole: The small number of donors limited the genetic and exposure-history diversity represented. Estimated clonotype richness was generally larger for naive than for memory subsets. Sampling was restricted to blood, and TCR repertoires in tissue are likely to differ from TCR repertoires in blood. Across a handful of donors, around 5% of naive CD4, around 3.5% of naive CD8, 2% to 2.5% of memory CD4, and about 0.44% of memory CD8 clonotypes were shared. Higher generation probabilities were observed for clonotypes shared by all four sorted-subset donors than for non-shared clonotypes. Even with the large sequencing depth, rarefaction of the sorted-subset datasets indicated that sequencing was incomplete. Pairwise subsampling led to the expectation that sequencing depth would affect the degree of clonotype sharing among donors.

Recombination linked TRBV11-3 to TRBJ2-3; the D gene is perhaps TRBD2, on 6 matching bases. What was sequenced was naive CD8+ T cells sorted from blood. Sample cell subset or site, as interpreted from the label and publication: CD45RA+CCR7+. The receptor comes from a man aged 25 to 40 in good health. The CDR3 corresponds to CASSSTTSTDTDTQYF. The bases read TGTGCCAGCAGCTCAACCACTAGCACGGACACAGATACGCAGTATTTT.